This T cell receptor (beta chain) was sequenced in a study of blood T cell repertoires in COVID-19. Study details: Collection of acute and convalescent COVID-19 samples took place in the United States, Italy and Spain. T cells, B-cell-depleted T cells, or PBMCs supplied cDNA or gDNA.

Original handling: Reference gene primer amplification in the assay estimated nucleated cell counts. Sequencing was performed with immunoSEQ multiplex PCR; in TCRdb, only in-frame clones are kept and a portion is missing. That table is the source of V, J and clone size, and D and trimming were worked out from the DNA. The sample comprises approximately 230,000 clones, 86% of which are singletons, and over 2% rests with the top ten. The CDR3 consists of 16 residues. In germline, CDR1 is MNHNY, CDR2 SVGAGI (reference sequence). V lost 0 bases to trimming and J lost 2 bases, with 13 bases between them. The receptor's source is a young man who had recovered from COVID-19. The chain recombines TRBV6-6 with TRBJ1-2; a possible D gene is TRBD1 (5 bases). The sample taken for sequencing was peripheral blood. For the CDR3, the DNA is TGTGCCAGCAGTTACTCCGGGGGGGGTAAGAACTATGGCTACACCTTC. Encoded protein: CASSYSGGGKNYGYTF.